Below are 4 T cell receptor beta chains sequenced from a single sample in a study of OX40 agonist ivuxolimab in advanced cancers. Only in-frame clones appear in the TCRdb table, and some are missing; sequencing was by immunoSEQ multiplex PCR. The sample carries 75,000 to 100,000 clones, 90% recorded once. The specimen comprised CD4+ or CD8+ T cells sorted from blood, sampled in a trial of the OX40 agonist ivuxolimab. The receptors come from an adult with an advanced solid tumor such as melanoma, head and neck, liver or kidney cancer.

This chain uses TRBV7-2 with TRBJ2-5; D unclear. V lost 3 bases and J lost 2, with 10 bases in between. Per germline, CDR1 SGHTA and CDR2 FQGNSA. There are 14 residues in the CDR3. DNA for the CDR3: TGTGCCAGCAGCTTCCCCAGTTTTCAAGAGACCCAGTACTTC. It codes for CASSFPSFQETQYF.

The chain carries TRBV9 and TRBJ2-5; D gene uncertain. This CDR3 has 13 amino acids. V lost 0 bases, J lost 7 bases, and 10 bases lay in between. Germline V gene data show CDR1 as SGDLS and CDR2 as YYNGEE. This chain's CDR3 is CASSVAASMTQYF. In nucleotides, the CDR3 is TGTGCCAGCAGCGTAGCGGCTTCAATGACCCAGTACTTC.

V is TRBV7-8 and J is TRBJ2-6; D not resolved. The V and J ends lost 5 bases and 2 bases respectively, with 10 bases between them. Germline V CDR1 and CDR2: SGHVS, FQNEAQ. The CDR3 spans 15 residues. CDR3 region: CASSPRRAGANVLTF. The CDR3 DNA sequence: TGTGCCAGCAGCCCGCGGAGAGCTGGGGCCAACGTCCTGACTTTC. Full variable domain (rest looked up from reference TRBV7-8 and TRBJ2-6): GAGVSQSPRYKVAKRGQDVALRCDPISGHVSLFWYQQALGQGPEFLTYFQNEAQLDKSGLPSDRFFAERPEGSVSTLKIQRTQQEDSAVYLCASSPRRAGANVLTFGAGSRLTVL.

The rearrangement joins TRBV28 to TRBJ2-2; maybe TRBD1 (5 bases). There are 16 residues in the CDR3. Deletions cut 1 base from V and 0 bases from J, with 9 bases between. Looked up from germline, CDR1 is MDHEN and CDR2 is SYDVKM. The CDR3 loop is CASSLLGVSNTGELFF. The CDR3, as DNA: TGTGCCAGCAGTTTATTAGGGGTTTCGAACACCGGGGAGCTGTTTTTT. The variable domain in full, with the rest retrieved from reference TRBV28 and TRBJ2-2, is DVKVTQSSRYLVKRTGEKVFLECVQDMDHENMFWYRQDPGLGLRLIYFSYDVKMKEKGDIPEGYSVSREKKERFSLILESASTNQTSMYLCASSLLGVSNTGELFFGEGSRLTVL.